The clone carrying this T cell receptor beta chain has ten or more counts. Antigen unknown. The data are from a study of CD8 T cells in ankylosing spondylitis. Generation of TCR beta libraries employed quantitative 5'-RACE incorporating molecular barcodes. One entry per CDR3 protein results from TCRdb running MiXCR on the 5' RACE reads. Among 120,000 or so distinct CDR3 sequences listed, about an eighth were seen once. The CDR3 is made up of 10 amino acids. Germline V gives CDR1 DFQATT, CDR2 SNEGSKA (reference sequence). V lost 8 bases to trimming and J lost 4 bases; unmatched junction nucleotides: 1. Findings of the study overall: Ankylosing spondylitis blood appeared to be characterized by a TCR beta motif of 7 to 9 highly homologous variants.

The genes are TRBV20-1 and TRBJ2-5; 7 bases map to TRBD1. The source of this sequence is a female donor with ankylosing spondylitis or in good health (not recorded which). The sample taken for sequencing was blood, either unsorted or a sorted T cell fraction (not recorded which). The CDR3: CSTGAETQYF. DNA of the CDR3: TGCAGTACAGGGGCAGAGACCCAGTACTTC.